This TCR beta chain was sequenced for a study of CD8 T cells in ankylosing spondylitis. The study's findings and limits: Clones linked to disease were reported to show significant enrichment in matched ankylosing spondylitis synovial fluid. Earlier literature documents some of the motif variants in reactive arthritis synovial fluid and blood. The study identified a TCR beta motif of seven or eight highly homologous variants that appeared characteristic of ankylosing spondylitis blood.

This CDR3 contains 15 residues. Trimming left V 10 bases short and J 5 bases short, with 23 bases between. Germline V CDR1 and CDR2: WSHSY, SAAADI. Details on this clonotype: Its antigen is unidentified.

Researchers built TCR beta libraries using quantitative 5'-RACE with molecular barcodes. MiXCR, run by TCRdb on the 5' RACE reads, gives a single entry per CDR3 protein. The data show around 340,000 distinct CDR3 sequences, 20% seen once. This TCR was sampled from a male donor with ankylosing spondylitis or in good health (not recorded which). The J gene is TRBJ2-5, the V gene TRBV10-2, with a tentative D call TRBD1 (6 bases). The sample consisted of blood, either unsorted or a sorted T cell fraction (not recorded which). CDR3 nucleotides: TGCGCCACCTTTACTGACAGGCTAGGGACGGAGACCCAGTACTTC. This translates into CATFTDRLGTETQYF.